The clone carrying this T cell receptor (beta chain) was seen a single time. This CDR3 has 15 amino acids. The germline V gene encodes CDR1 SGHKS and CDR2 YYEKEE (reference sequence). The V and J ends lost 7 bases and 3 bases, in that order; junction bases with no gene match: 9. The table came from immunoSEQ multiplex PCR; TCRdb's copy has only in-frame clones and leaves some out. The table has approximately 77,000 clones, around 76% seen once; the top ten hold more than 15%. This sample stems from a study of blood T cell repertoires in COVID-19. Sequencing used peripheral blood. This chain uses TRBV5-5 with TRBJ2-2; 7 bases match TRBD2. This TCR came from a man between 65 and 79 years old with active or convalescent COVID-19. The CDR3, as DNA: TGTGCCAGCGCGAGTGGGACTACGGACACCGGGGAGCTGTTTTTT. Translated: CASASGTTDTGELFF.